This T cell receptor beta chain was captured by sequencing in a study of T cell clonotyping in hematopoietic cell transplantation. Findings and caveats of the study: No sorting was done, leaving CD4 and CD8 contributions mixed.

The V gene end was trimmed by 6 bases and the J gene end by 5 bases; junction bases not matched to a gene: 4. Germline CDR1 MNHEY, CDR2 SMNVEV (reference sequence). The length of the CDR3 is 15 residues. This clone was recorded once. Its antigen remains unknown. Some clones are missing from TCRdb's copy, which holds only in-frame ones; the method was immunoSEQ multiplex PCR. In the table there are about 41,000 clones, roughly 96% of which are singletons. The chain recombines TRBV27 with TRBJ2-2; 12 nucleotides agree with TRBD2. This receptor was taken from a man younger than 45 in good health. Some clones in this sample may be carry-over from other donors' samples. The sample taken for sequencing was peripheral blood mononuclear cells. As DNA, the CDR3 is TGTGCCAGCAGCCCGGGGACTAGCGGGACCGGGGAGCTGTTTTTT. It yields the protein CASSPGTSGTGELFF.